What follows is one T cell receptor beta chain and its context. Then a second PCR, running about 6 to 12 cycles, was carried out with a sample-barcoded 5' primer and a J-beta primer mix. A single record per CDR3 protein comes from TCRdb applying MiXCR to the 5' RACE reads. In the table there are about 930,000 distinct CDR3 sequences, just under 30% of which are singletons. The CDR3 is made up of 15 amino acids. Germline V gene sequence: CDR1 MGHDK, CDR2 SYGVNS. The data were taken from a study of blood T cells in healthy people across ages. A further study also used this sample, focusing on T cells of mothers and their children.

The sequence came from a middle-aged woman in good health. The chain joins TRBV25-1 to TRBJ2-4; 10 bases agree with TRBD1. The end of the DNA aligns better with TRBJ2-5, so the J call may be wrong. The specimen was blood. CDR3 DNA sequence: TGTGCCAGCAGGCCGGACAGGGGGGATTGGGAGACCCAGTACTTC. This sequence encodes CASRPDRGDWETQYF.